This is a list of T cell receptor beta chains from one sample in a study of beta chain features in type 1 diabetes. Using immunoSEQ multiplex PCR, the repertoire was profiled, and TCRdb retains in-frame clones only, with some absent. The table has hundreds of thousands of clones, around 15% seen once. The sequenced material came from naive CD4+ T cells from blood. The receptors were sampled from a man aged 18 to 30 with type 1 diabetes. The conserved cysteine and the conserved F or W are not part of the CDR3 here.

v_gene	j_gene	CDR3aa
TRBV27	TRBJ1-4	ASRQRREKLF
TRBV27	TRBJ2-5	ASRVAGQGPQETQY
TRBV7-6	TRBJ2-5	ASSPTSTGNGETQY
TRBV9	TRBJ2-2	ASSVGTLNTGELF
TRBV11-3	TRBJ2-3	ASSASGGASDTQY
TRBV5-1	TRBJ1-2	ASSSTGTSGRGYT
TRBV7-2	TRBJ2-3	ASSSLRVDTQY
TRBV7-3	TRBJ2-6	ASSLSQGNVLT
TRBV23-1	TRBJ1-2	ASSQSSARSPKGYT
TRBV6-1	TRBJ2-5	ASSEGRPGETQY
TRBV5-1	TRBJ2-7	ASSLGTPTGEQY
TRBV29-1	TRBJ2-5	SVLAGGQETQY
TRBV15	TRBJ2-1	ATSRPGTRKF
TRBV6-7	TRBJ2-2	ASSLTLQGNTGELF
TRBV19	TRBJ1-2	ASSLQTLNYGYT
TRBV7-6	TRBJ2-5	ASSLTSGSGETQY
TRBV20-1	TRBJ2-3	SARVPDTQY
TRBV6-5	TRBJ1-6	ASSFGRYNSPLH
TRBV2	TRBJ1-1	ASSDRVNTEAF
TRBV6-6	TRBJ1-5	ASRGDSNQPQH
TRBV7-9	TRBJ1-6	ASSFTGTNSPLH
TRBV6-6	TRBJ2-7	ASSFPTSGYEQY
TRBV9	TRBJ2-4	ASSVDGALAKNIQY
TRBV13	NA	ASSLMGVYEQY
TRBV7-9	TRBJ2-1	ASSLPSGGRYNEQF
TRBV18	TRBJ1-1	ASSPREGLNTEAF
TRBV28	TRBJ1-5	ASSFGQGDQPQH
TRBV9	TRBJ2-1	ASSPQTSLSYNEQF
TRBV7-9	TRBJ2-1	ASSLERAHREQF
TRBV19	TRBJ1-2	ASSPGQNYGYT
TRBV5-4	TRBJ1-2	ASSLNGRDYGYT